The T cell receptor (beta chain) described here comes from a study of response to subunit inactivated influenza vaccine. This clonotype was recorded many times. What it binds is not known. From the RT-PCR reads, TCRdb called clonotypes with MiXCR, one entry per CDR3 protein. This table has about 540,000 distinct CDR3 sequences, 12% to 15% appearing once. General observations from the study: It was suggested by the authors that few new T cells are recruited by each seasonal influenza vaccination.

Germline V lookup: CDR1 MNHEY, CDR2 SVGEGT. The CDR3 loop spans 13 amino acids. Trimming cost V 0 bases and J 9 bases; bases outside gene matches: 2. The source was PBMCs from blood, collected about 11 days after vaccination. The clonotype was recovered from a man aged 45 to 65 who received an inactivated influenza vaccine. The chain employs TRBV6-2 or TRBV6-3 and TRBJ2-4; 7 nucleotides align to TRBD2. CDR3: CASSYSGGFIQYF. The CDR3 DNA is TGTGCCAGCAGTTACTCGGGGGGGTTCATTCAGTACTTC.